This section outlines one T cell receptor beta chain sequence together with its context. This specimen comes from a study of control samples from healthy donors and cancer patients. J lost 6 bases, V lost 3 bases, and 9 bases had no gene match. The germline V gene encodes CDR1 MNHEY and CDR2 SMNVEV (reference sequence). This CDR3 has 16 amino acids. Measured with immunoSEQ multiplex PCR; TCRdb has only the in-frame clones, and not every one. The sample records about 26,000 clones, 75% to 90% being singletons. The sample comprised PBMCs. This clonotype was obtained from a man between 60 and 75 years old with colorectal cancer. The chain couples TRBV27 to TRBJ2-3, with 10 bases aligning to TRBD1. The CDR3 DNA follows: TGTGCCAGCAGTTTCCTGCCGACAGGGGGCAGGGATACGCAGTATTTT. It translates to CASSFLPTGGRDTQYF.